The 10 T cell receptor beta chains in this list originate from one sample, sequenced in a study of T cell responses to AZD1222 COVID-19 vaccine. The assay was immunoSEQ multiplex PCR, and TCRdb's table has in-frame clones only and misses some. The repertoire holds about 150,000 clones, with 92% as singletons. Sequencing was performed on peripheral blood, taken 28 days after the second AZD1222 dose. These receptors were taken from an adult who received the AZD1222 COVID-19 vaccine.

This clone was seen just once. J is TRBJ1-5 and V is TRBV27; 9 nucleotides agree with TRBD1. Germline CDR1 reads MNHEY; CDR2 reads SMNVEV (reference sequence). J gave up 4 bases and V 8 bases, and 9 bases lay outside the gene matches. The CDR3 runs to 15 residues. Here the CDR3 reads CASGDGTGRNQPQHF. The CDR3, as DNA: TGTGCCAGCGGTGACGGGACAGGGCGGAATCAGCCCCAGCATTTT.

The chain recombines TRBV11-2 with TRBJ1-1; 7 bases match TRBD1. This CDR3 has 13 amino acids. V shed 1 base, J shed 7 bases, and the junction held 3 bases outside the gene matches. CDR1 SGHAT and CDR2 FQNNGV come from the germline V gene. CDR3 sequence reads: CASSLGGGLEAFF. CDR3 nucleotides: TGTGCCAGCAGCTTAGGAGGGGGCCTTGAAGCTTTCTTT.

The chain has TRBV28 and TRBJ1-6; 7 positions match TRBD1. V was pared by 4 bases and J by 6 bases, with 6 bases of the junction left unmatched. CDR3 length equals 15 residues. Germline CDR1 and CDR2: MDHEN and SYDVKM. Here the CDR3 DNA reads TGTGCCAGCAGTTACAGGGGAAGAGTTAATTCACCCCTCCACTTT. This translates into CASSYRGRVNSPLHF.

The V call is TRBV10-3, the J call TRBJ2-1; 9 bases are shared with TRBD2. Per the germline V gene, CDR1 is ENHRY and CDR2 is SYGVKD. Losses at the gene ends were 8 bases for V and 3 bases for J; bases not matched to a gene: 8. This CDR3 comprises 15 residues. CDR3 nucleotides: TGTGCCATCCTCAAATCAGCGGGAGGCTACAATGAGCAGTTCTTC. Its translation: CAILKSAGGYNEQFF.

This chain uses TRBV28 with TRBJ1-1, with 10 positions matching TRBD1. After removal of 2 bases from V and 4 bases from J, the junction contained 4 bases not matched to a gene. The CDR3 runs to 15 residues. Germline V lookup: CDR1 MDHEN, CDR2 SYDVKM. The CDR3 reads CASSLVGQGTTEAFF. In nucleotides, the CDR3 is TGTGCCAGCAGTTTAGTGGGACAGGGGACCACTGAAGCTTTCTTT.

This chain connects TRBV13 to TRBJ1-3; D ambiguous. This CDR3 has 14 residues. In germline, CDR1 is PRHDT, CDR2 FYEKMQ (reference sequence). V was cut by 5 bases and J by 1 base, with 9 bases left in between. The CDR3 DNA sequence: TGTGCCAGCAGCCGACCCATATCTGGAAACACCATATATTTT. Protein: CASSRPISGNTIYF. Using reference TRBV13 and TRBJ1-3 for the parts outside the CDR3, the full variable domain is AAGVIQSPRHLIKEKRETATLKCYPIPRHDTVYWYQQGPGQDPQFLISFYEKMQSDKGSIPDRFSAQQFSDYHSELNMSSLELGDSALYFCASSRPISGNTIYFGEGSWLTVV.

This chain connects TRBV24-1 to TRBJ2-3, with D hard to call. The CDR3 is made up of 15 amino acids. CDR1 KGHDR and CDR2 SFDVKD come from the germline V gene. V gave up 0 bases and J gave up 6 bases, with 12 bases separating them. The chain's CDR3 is CATSDLGDGSDTQYF. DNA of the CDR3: TGTGCCACCAGTGATTTGGGGGATGGGTCGGATACGCAGTATTTT.

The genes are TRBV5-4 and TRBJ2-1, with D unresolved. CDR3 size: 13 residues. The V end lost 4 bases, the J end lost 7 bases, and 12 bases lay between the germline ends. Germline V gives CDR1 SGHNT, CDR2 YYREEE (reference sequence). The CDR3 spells CASSPDMENEQFF. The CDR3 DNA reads TGTGCCAGCAGCCCGGATATGGAGAATGAGCAGTTCTTC.

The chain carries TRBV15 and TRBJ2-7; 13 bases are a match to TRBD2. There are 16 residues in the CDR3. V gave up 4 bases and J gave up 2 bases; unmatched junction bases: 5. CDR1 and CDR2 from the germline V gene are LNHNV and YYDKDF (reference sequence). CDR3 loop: CATSKGGLAGTYEQYF. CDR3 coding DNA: TGTGCCACCAGCAAGGGGGGACTAGCGGGGACCTACGAGCAGTACTTC.

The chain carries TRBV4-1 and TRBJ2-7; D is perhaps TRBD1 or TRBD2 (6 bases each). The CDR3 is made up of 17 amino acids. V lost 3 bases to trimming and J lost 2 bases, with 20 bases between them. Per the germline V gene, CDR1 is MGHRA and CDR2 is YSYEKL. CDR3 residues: CASSHITGIGSPYEQYF. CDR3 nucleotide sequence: TGCGCCAGCAGCCACATCACAGGGATCGGGAGTCCCTACGAGCAGTACTTC.